This note documents a single TCR beta chain sequence. This clone's antigen is unknown. No much larger clone exists at a distance of one base, and base qualities are not known. From V the trimming removes 2 bases and from J it removes 3 bases, while the gene matches leave 1 base of the junction unaccounted for. Based on the germline V gene, the CDR1 and CDR2 sequences are KGHSH and LQKENI. The cysteine opens and the phenylalanine closes a CDR3 of 13 amino acids. The only DNA kept is the CDR3, 39 bases in frame from the first base. Sample time point, as interpreted from the label and publication: patch test 1, 2 weeks after DPC sensitization. The intended sense of this specimen's treatment or condition label: therapeutic diphenylcyclopropenone sensitization with weekly scalp DPC. Blood at each patch-test visit was drawn before the patch test was applied. To be eligible, patients had to be aged 18 to 70, diagnosed with alopecia and judged suitable for DPC therapy, while pregnant patients were excluded. Total RNA was extracted from unfractionated whole blood that had been collected in Tempus Blood RNA tubes.

The record originates from a study of human T cells and chemical hapten exposure (dated by TCRdb to the early 2020s). In terms of the full investigation: For sensitization, 2% DPC in acetone was applied to a 2 cm by 2 cm area of upper inner arm skin. Patients additionally received weekly therapeutic DPC doses to the scalp throughout the approximately 25-week study period. Patch testing on the upper back used Finn chambers containing 0.01% DPC, with scoring done after 6 days according to International Contact Dermatitis Research Group standards. The patient cohort, mostly female, included alopecia areata with under or over 50% scalp involvement, alopecia totalis and alopecia universalis. Libraries were pooled for sequencing, and per-sample TCR yields varied mainly because of small differences in library volumes within the pool. This study followed changes in the peripheral blood TCR repertoire in vivo during primary and secondary sensitization of alopecia patients to the hapten diphenylcyclopropenone (DPC). Blood was sampled from patients pre-sensitization (week 0) and at 2, 6 and about 24 weeks after DPC sensitization. For TCR sequencing, blood came from about 28 alopecia patients at anywhere from one to four time points (pre-sensitization, 2, 6 and 24 weeks). Results and caveats for the whole study, not just this receptor: Repeated subsampling changed both the strength of the expansion versus patch-test correlation and the threshold at which that correlation became significant. The number of PT1 expanded TCRs positively correlated with patch test score, significant at thresholds 8, 16 and 32 but not 4. Expanded TCRs formed significantly more large CDR3 similarity clusters than pre-sensitization or healthy control sets, consistent with antigen-driven responses. Because every patient had alopecia, a presumed autoimmune disease, the patients' immune response might differ from that of healthy individuals. DPC sensitization did not change the number of TCRs with a frequency above 1 in 1000, and there was no evidence of changes in global repertoire structure.

Preparation of the library involved RACE. Sequencing relied on a NextSeq 500. Library preparation attached unique molecular identifiers to individual cDNA molecules for quantitative, reproducible TCR counting. Each blood RNA sample was used to sequence both TCR alpha and TCR beta chains. As for the original processing: Samples had a median of roughly 87,000 TCRs, with a range from about 23,224 to 750,000. V, J and CDR3 annotation of the TCR reads was performed with the Decombinator software suite. For the PS versus PT1 abundance plots, all samples were subsampled to the same number of TCRs (28,000). TCRs were defined as expanded if absent before sensitization and observed at least eight times at the 2-week time point. TCRdb reworked the public reads: Q25 trimming with fastp, MiXCR clone assembly, productive beta chains retained. CDR3 protein sequences are deduplicated, and each keeps its most common genes and DNA. The V and J calls and clone size are TCRdb's, not the authors'. The sample table contains 180,000 or so distinct CDR3 sequences; only one count was recorded for more than 12% of them. Approximately 1.5% of the sample is held by the ten biggest clonotypes.

The sequencing used whole blood, collected in connection with sensitization to the hapten diphenylcyclopropenone (DPC). This receptor was obtained from a woman under 40 with alopecia areata. Some clones in this sample may be carry-over from other donors' samples. This chain is built from TRBV18 and TRBJ2-7; the central 7 bases match TRBD2. The CDR3 reads CASSPTGGYEQYF. The bases are TGTGCCAGCTCACCAACGGGGGGCTACGAGCAGTACTTC.